These 10 T cell receptor beta chains came from one sample sequenced in a study of OX40 agonist ivuxolimab in advanced cancers. The table came from immunoSEQ multiplex PCR; TCRdb's copy has only in-frame clones and leaves some out. This sample has more than 40,000 clones, with about nine tenths found just once. This specimen was CD4+ or CD8+ T cells sorted from blood, taken in a trial of the OX40 agonist ivuxolimab. These TCRs come from an adult with an advanced solid tumor such as melanoma, head and neck, liver or kidney cancer.

V gene TRBV4-3 combines with J gene TRBJ2-7; D is unresolved. This CDR3 contains 15 residues. V lost 0 bases and J lost 2, with 11 bases in between. Per germline, CDR1 LGHNA and CDR2 YSLEER. The CDR3 DNA follows: TGCGCCAGCAGCCAAGAGGTTTCAGCGCCCTACGAGCAGTACTTC. Protein product: CASSQEVSAPYEQYF.

This sequence joins TRBV10-3 and TRBJ1-5, with D tentatively TRBD1 (5 bases). The ends were cut back, 2 bases at V and 4 bases at J, with 12 bases in the middle. This CDR3 is built from 15 residues. CDR1 is ENHRY, CDR2 SYGVKD, per germline. The DNA of the CDR3 is TGTGCCATCAGTGAGCGCGCGGGGGGGAATCAGCCCCAGCATTTT. Translated: CAISERAGGNQPQHF.

This sequence joins TRBV4-1 and TRBJ2-3; 7 bases are shared with TRBD2. Germline V gene sequence: CDR1 MGHRA, CDR2 YSYEKL. Trimming took 0 bases from V and 0 from J; bases not matched to a gene: 12. This CDR3 spans 19 amino acids. The CDR3 sequence is CASSQEGLAASWSTDTQYF. CDR3 bases: TGCGCCAGCAGCCAAGAGGGGCTAGCGGCCAGCTGGAGCACAGATACGCAGTATTTT.

The chain combines TRBV4-3 with TRBJ2-1, with D unclear. Trimming took off 3 bases at V and 10 bases at J, with 13 bases between the two ends. Per germline, CDR1 LGHNA and CDR2 YSLEER. CDR3 length: 13 residues. CDR3 in amino acids: CASSQSVGSEQFF. In DNA form, the CDR3 reads TGCGCCAGCAGCCAGAGTGTAGGCTCCGAGCAGTTCTTC.

The V call is TRBV10-3, the J call TRBJ2-7, with 8 bases lining up with TRBD1. Germline V gene lookup returns CDR1 ENHRY and CDR2 SYGVKD. The CDR3 has 14 amino acids. V gave up 4 bases and J gave up 3 bases; unmatched junction bases: 5. For the CDR3, the DNA is TGTGCCATCAGTGGCCTAGGACAGGGCTACGAGCAGTACTTC. Protein: CAISGLGQGYEQYF.

V usage is TRBV6-5 and J usage is TRBJ2-5; 7 bases fit TRBD1. V shed 7 bases, J shed 5 bases, and the junction held 10 bases outside the gene matches. The CDR3 extends over 14 amino acids. Germline CDR1 reads MNHEY; CDR2 reads SVGAGI. The CDR3 loop is CASTPEGAGETQYF. DNA of the CDR3: TGTGCCAGCACCCCAGAGGGGGCGGGTGAGACCCAGTACTTC.

V gene TRBV15 combines with J gene TRBJ2-1; no reliable D call. The V and J ends lost 0 bases and 11 bases respectively, with 8 bases between them. The CDR3 extends over 12 amino acids. Germline CDR1 and CDR2: LNHNV and YYDKDF (reference sequence). DNA for the CDR3: TGTGCCACCAGCAGAGATAACGCTCAGCAGTTCTTC. Protein: CATSRDNAQQFF.

The chain uses TRBV5-1 and TRBJ1-1; 9 bases fit TRBD1. The CDR3 contains 12 residues. Unmatched junction bases numbered 4, after V lost 7 bases and J lost 6 bases. Germline CDR1 SGHRS, CDR2 YFSETQ. The CDR3 bases are TGCGCCAGCGGTACAGGGGGCTCTGAAGCTTTCTTT. Translation: CASGTGGSEAFF.

The chain joins TRBV7-3 to TRBJ2-1, with 10 bases aligning to TRBD2. CDR1 is SGHTA and CDR2 is FQGTGA in the germline V gene. Unmatched junction bases numbered 20, after V lost 0 bases and J lost 0 bases. The CDR3 has 23 residues. DNA of the CDR3: TGTGCCAGCAGCTTAACGCCTCTTGGGATGGGGGCTAGCGGGAGCCTCTCCTACAATGAGCAGTTCTTC. The encoded protein is CASSLTPLGMGASGSLSYNEQFF.

The chain is built from TRBV2 and TRBJ2-5, with 7 bases matching TRBD1. There are 14 residues in the CDR3. Trimming cost V 2 bases and J 3 bases; bases outside gene matches: 3. The germline V gene encodes CDR1 SNHLY and CDR2 FYNNEI. The CDR3 nucleotides are TGTGCCAGCAGTGAAAACAGGGGAGAAGAGACCCAGTACTTC. Protein product: CASSENRGEETQYF.